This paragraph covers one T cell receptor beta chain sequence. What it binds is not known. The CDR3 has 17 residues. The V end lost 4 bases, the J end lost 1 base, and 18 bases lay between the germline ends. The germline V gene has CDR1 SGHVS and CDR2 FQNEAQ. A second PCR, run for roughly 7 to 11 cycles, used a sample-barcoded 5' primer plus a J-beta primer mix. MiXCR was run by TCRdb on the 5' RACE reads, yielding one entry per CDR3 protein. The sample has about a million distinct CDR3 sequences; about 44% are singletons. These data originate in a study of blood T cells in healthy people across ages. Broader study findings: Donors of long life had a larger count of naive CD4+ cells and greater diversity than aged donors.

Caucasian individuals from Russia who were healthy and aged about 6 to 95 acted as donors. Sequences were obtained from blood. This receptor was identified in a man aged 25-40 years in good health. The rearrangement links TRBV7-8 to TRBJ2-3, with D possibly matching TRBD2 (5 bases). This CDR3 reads CASSSQTRQLGTDTQYF. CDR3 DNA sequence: TGTGCCAGCAGCTCCCAAACTAGGCAGCTTGGCACAGATACGCAGTATTTT.